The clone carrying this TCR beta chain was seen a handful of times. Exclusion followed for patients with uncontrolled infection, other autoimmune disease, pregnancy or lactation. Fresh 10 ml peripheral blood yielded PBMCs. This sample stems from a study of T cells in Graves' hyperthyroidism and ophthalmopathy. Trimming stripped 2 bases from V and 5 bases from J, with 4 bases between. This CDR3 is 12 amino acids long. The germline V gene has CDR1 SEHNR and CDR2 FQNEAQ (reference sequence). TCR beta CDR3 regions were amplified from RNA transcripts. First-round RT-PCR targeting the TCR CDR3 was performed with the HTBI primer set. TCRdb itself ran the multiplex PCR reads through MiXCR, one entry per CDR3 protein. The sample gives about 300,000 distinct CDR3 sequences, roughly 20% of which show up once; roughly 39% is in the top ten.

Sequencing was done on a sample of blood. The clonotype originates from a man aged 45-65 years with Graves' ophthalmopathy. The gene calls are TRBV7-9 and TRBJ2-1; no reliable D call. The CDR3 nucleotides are TGTGCCAGCAGCTTACGGGACAATGAGCAGTTCTTC. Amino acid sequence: CASSLRDNEQFF. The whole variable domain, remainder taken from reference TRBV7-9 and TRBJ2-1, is DTGVSQNPRHKITKRGQNVTFRCDPISEHNRLYWYRQTLGQGPEFLTYFQNEAQLEKSRLLSDRFSAERPKGSFSTLEIQRTEQGDSAMYLCASSLRDNEQFFGPGTRLTVL.